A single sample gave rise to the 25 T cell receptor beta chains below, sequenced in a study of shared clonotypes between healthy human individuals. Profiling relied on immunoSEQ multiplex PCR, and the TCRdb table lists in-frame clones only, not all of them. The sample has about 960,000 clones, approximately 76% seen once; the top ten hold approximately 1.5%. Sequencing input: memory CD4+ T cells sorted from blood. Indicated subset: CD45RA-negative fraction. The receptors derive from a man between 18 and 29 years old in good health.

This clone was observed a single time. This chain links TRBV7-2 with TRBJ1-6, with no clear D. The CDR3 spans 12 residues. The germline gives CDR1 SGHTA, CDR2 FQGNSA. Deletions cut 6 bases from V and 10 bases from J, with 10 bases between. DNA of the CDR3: TGTGCCAGCAGTAACCCAGCCTCACCCCTCCACTTT. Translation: CASSNPASPLHF.

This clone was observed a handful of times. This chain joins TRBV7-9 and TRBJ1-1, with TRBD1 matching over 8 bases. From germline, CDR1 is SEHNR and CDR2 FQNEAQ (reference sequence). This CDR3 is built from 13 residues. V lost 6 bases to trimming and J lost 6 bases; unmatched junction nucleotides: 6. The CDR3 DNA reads TGTGCCAGCAGATCGCAGGGGGCTGCTGAAGCTTTCTTT. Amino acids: CASRSQGAAEAFF.

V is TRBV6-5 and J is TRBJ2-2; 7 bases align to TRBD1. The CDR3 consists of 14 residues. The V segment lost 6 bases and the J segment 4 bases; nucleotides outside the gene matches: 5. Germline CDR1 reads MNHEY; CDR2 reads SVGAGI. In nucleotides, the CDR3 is TGTGCCAGCAGATCGACAGGGACCACCGGGGAGCTGTTTTTT. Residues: CASRSTGTTGELFF.

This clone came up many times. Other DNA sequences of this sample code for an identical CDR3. The chain's CDR3 is CASEDRRGTKNIQYF. The CDR3 DNA reads TGTGCTAGCGAGGACAGGCGTGGTACCAAAAACATTCAGTACTTC. This chain joins TRBV12-5 and TRBJ2-4; 7 bases match TRBD1. The V gene end was trimmed by 9 bases and the J gene end by 2 bases; junction bases not matched to a gene: 10. CDR3 length equals 15 residues. Germline V gives CDR1 LGHNT, CDR2 FRNRAP.

The chain's CDR3 is CASSLAPGQSYEQYF. The DNA of the CDR3 is TGCGCCAGCAGCTTGGCCCCGGGACAATCCTACGAGCAGTACTTC. The V call is TRBV5-1, the J call TRBJ2-7; D possibly corresponds to TRBD1 (6 bases). Germline assignment: CDR1 SGHRS and CDR2 YFSETQ. Trimming removed 0 bases from V and 1 base from J, with 11 bases in between. CDR3 length: 15 residues. Complete variable domain (other parts from reference TRBV5-1 and TRBJ2-7): KAGVTQTPRYLIKTRGQQVTLSCSPISGHRSVSWYQQTPGQGLQFLFEYFSETQRNKGNFPGRFSGRQFSNSRSEMNVSTLELGDSALYLCASSLAPGQSYEQYFGPGTRLTVT.

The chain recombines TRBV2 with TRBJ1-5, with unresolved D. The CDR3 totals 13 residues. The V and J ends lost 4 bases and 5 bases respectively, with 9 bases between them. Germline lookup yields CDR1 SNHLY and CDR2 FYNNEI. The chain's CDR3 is CASSVDPYQPQHF. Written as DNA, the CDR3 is TGTGCCAGCAGTGTGGACCCGTATCAGCCCCAGCATTTT.

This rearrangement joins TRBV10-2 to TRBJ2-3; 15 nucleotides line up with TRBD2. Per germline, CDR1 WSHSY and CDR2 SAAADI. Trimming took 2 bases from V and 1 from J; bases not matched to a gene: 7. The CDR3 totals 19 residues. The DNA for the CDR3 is TGCGCCAGCAGTGAGGGCGGGACTAGCGGGAGGAGGGGCACAGATACGCAGTATTTT. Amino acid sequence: CASSEGGTSGRRGTDTQYF.

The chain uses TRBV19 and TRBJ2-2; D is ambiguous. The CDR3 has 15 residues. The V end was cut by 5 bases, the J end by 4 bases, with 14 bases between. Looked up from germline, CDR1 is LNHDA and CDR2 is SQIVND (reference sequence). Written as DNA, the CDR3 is TGTGCCAGTAGTCGCCCGGAGAGGCCCACCGGGGAGCTGTTTTTT. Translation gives CASSRPERPTGELFF.

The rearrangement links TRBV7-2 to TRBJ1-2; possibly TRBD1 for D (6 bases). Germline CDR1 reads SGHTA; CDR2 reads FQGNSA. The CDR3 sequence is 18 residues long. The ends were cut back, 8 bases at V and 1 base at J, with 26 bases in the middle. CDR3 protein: CASGQTGTLINDNYGYTF. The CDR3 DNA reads TGTGCCAGCGGACAGACCGGGACACTTATTAATGATAACTATGGCTACACCTTC.

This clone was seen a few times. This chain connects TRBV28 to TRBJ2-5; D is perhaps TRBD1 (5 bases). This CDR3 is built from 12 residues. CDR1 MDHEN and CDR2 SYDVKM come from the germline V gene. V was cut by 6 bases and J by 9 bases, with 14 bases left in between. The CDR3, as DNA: TGTGCCAGCAGCCGGGCGGTGGGGCCCCAGTACTTC. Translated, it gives CASSRAVGPQYF.

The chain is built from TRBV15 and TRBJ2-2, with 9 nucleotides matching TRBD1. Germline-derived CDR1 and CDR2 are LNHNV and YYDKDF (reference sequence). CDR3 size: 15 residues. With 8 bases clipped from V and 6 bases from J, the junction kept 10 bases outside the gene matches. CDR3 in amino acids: CATSTGQGISGELFF. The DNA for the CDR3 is TGTGCCACCTCTACGGGACAGGGAATTTCCGGGGAGCTGTTTTTT. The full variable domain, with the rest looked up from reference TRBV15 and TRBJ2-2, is DAMVIQNPRYQVTQFGKPVTLSCSQTLNHNVMYWYQQKSSQAPKLLFHYYDKDFNNEADTPDNFQSRRPNTSFCFLDIRSPGLGDTAMYLCATSTGQGISGELFFGEGSRLTVL.

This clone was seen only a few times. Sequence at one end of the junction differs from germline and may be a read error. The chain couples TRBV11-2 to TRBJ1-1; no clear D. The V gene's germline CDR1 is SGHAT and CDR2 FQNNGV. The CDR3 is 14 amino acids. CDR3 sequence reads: CASSLEVRNTEAFF. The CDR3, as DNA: TGTGCCAGCAGCCTAGAGGTCAGGAACACTGAAGCTTTCTTT.

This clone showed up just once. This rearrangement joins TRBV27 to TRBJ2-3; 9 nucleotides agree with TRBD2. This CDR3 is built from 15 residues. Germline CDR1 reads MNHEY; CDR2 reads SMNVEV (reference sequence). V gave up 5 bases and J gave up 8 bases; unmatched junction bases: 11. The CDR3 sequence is CASSPRQTAGGTQYF. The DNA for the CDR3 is TGTGCCAGCAGTCCAAGACAAACAGCGGGGGGTACGCAGTATTTT.

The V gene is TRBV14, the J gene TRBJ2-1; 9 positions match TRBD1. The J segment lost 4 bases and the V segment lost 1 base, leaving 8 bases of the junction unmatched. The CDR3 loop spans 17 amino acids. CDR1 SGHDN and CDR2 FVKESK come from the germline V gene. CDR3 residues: CASSQGLGQGRYNEQFF. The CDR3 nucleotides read TGTGCCAGCAGCCAAGGCTTGGGACAGGGACGATACAATGAGCAGTTCTTC. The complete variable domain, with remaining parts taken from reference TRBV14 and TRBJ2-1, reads EAGVTQFPSHSVIEKGQTVTLRCDPISGHDNLYWYRRVMGKEIKFLLHFVKESKQDESGMPNNRFLAERTGGTYSTLKVQPAELEDSGVYFCASSQGLGQGRYNEQFFGPGTRLTVL.

CDR3 amino acids: CASIHPLSYEQYF. CDR3 bases: TGTGCCAGCATCCACCCCCTCTCCTACGAGCAGTACTTC. V and J are TRBV6-1 and TRBJ2-7; D unresolved. The V end lost 7 bases, the J end lost 0 bases, and 10 bases lay between the germline ends. CDR3 length: 13 amino acids. The germline V gene encodes CDR1 MNHNS and CDR2 SASEGT.

The CDR3 DNA reads as TGTGCCAGCAGCTTAGTCTCGACTAGCGGGAGTCGCGAGCAGTACTTC. This encodes CASSLVSTSGSREQYF. This chain joins TRBV7-9 and TRBJ2-7; 12 bases are a match to TRBD2. The germline V gene encodes CDR1 SEHNR and CDR2 FQNEAQ (reference sequence). The CDR3 has 16 residues. J gave up 6 bases and V 1 base, and 7 bases lay outside the gene matches.

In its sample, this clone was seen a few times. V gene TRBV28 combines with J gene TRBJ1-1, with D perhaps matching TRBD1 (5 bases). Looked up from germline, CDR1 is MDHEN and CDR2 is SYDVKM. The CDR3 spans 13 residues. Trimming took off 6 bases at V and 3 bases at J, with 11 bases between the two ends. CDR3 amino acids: CASSGGVYTEAFF. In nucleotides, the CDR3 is TGTGCCAGCAGCGGAGGGGTGTACACTGAAGCTTTCTTT. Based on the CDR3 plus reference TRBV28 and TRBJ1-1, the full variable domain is DVKVTQSSRYLVKRTGEKVFLECVQDMDHENMFWYRQDPGLGLRLIYFSYDVKMKEKGDIPEGYSVSREKKERFSLILESASTNQTSMYLCASSGGVYTEAFFGQGTRLTVV.

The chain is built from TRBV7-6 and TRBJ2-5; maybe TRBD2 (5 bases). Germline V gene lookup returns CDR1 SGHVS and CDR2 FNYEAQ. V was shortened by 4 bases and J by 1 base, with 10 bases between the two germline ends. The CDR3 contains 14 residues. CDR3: CASSWVGSQETQYF. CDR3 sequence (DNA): TGTGCCAGCAGCTGGGTTGGGAGCCAAGAGACCCAGTACTTC.

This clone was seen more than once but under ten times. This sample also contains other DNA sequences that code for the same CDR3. The CDR3 region is CASSLGQGENSPLHF. The CDR3 DNA reads TGTGCCAGCAGCCTTGGACAGGGAGAGAATTCACCCCTCCACTTT. The chain links TRBV7-9 to TRBJ1-6, with 8 bases that match TRBD1. Looked up from germline, CDR1 is SEHNR and CDR2 is FQNEAQ (reference sequence). The CDR3 is made up of 15 amino acids. The ends lost 5 bases at V and 7 bases at J; junction bases unmatched: 7.

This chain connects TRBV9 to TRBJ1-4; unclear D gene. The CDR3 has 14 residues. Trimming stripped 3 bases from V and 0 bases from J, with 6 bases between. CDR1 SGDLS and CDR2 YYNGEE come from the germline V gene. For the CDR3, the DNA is TGTGCCAGCAGCGCCAAAGCAACTAATGAAAAACTGTTTTTT. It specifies CASSAKATNEKLFF.

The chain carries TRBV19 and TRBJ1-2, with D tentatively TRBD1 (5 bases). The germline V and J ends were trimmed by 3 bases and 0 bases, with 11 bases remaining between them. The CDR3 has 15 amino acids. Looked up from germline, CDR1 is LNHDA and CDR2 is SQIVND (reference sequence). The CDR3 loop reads CASSMQGVANYGYTF. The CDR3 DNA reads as TGTGCCAGTAGTATGCAAGGGGTCGCTAACTATGGCTACACCTTC.

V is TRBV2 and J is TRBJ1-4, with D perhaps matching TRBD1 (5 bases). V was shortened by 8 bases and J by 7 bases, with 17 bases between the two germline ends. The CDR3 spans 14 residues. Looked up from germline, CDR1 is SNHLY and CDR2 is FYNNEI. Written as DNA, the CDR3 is TGTGCCAGCCGGGTTGGTGGGGCCTTTGAAAAACTGTTTTTT. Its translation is CASRVGGAFEKLFF.

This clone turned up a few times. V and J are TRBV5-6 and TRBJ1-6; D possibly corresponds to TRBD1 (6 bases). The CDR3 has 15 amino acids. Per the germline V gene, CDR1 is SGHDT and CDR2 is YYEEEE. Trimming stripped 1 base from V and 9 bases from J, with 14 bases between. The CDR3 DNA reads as TGTGCCAGCAGCTTGAGGTCAGGGGTGAGTTCACCCCTCCACTTT. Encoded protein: CASSLRSGVSSPLHF.

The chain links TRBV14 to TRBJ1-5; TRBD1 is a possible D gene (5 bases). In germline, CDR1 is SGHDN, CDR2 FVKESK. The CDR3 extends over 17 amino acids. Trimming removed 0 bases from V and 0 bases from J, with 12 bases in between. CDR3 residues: CASSQDLSRDSNQPQHF. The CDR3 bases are TGTGCCAGCAGCCAAGATTTGAGCAGGGATAGCAATCAGCCCCAGCATTTT.

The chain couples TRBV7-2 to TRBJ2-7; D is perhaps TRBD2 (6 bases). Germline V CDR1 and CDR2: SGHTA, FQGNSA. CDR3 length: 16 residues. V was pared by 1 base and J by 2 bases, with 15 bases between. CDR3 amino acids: CASSLVSRDSTYEQYF. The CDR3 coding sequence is TGTGCCAGCAGCTTAGTCTCCAGGGACTCTACCTACGAGCAGTACTTC.